This T cell receptor beta chain was obtained from a study of cytomegalovirus exposure and HLA in healthy donors. Note on this clone: Its antigen is undetermined.

The CDR3 spans 13 residues. Germline CDR1 and CDR2: SNHLY and FYNNEI. The J segment lost 4 bases and the V segment lost 6 bases, leaving 2 bases of the junction unmatched. Primers: 60 Vbeta forward and 13 Jbeta reverse. Clones were sequenced by immunoSEQ multiplex PCR, and TCRdb holds only the in-frame ones, with some missing. The sample records 160,000 or so clones, around 74% being singletons. Study-wide points: Reportedly, TCR beta sequences accurately predicted HLA-A and HLA-B alleles in most subjects. TCR beta V segments were, for the most part, productive about 87% or about 30% of the time in an earlier analysis.

The TCR comes from a woman aged 30 to 39 in good health and CMV-seronegative. The J gene is TRBJ2-5, the V gene TRBV2; 10 bases align to TRBD1. The sequencing sample was made of PBMCs. The CDR3 nucleotides read TGTGCCAGCAGCGACAGGGGGCCAGAGACCCAGTACTTC. This sequence encodes CASSDRGPETQYF.